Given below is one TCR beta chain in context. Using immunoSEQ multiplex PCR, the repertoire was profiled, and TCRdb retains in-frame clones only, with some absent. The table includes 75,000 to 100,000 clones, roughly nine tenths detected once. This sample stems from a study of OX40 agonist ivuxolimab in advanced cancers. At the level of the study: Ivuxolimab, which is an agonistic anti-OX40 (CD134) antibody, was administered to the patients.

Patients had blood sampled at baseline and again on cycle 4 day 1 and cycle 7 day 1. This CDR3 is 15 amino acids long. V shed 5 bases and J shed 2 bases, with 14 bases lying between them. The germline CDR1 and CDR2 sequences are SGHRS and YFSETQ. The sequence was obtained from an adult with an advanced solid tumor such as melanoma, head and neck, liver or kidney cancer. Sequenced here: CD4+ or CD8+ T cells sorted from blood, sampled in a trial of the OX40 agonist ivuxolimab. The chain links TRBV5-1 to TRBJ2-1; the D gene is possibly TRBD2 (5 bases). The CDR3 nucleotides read TGCGCCAGCAGGTCAGCCGAGGGTACCTACAATGAGCAGTTCTTC. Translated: CASRSAEGTYNEQFF.